Listed here is a single TCR beta chain. Baseline, cycle 4 day 1, and cycle 7 day 1 were the blood sampling points. These data belong to a study of OX40 agonist ivuxolimab in advanced cancers. The CDR3 loop spans 16 amino acids. CDR1 is KGHSH, CDR2 LQKENI, per germline. Unmatched junction bases numbered 4, after V lost 3 bases and J lost 2 bases. Sequencing used immunoSEQ multiplex PCR; TCRdb keeps in-frame clones, though not all of them. The sample has over 150,000 clones; roughly 94% are singletons. The sample consisted of CD4+ or CD8+ T cells sorted from blood, taken in a trial of the OX40 agonist ivuxolimab. The TCR comes from an adult with an advanced solid tumor such as melanoma, head and neck, liver or kidney cancer. The rearrangement uses TRBV18 and TRBJ2-3, with TRBD2 matching over 11 bases. The CDR3 DNA reads as TGTGCCAGCTCACCTGGGACTAGCGGAAACACAGATACGCAGTATTTT. Protein sequence: CASSPGTSGNTDTQYF. The full variable domain, its missing parts supplied by reference TRBV18 and TRBJ2-3, is NAGVMQNPRHLVRRRGQEARLRCSPMKGHSHVYWYRQLPEEGLKFMVYLQKENIIDESGMPKERFSAEFPKEGPSILRIQQVVRGDSAAYFCASSPGTSGNTDTQYFGPGTRLTVL.